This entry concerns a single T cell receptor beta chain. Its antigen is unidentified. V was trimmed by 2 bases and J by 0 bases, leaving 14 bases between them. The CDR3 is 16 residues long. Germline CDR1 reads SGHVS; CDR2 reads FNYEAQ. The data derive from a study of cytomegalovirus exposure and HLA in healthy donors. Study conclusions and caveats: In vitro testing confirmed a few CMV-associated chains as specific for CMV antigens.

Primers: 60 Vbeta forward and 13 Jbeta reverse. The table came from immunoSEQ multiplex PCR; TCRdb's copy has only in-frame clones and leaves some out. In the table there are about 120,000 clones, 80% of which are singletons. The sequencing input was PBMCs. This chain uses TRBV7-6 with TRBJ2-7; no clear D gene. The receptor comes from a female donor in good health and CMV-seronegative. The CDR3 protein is CASSLRADLSSYEQYF. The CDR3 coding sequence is TGTGCCAGCAGCTTAAGAGCAGACTTAAGCTCCTACGAGCAGTACTTC.